These 3 T cell receptor beta chains came from one sample sequenced in a study of blood T cell repertoires in COVID-19. Produced via immunoSEQ multiplex PCR; TCRdb's table is partial and in-frame only. The sample has more than 200,000 clones; 86% are singletons. The material sequenced was peripheral blood. These receptor sequences come from a young man with active or convalescent COVID-19.

The chain recombines TRBV29-1 with TRBJ2-7; 8 bases map to TRBD1. The germline V gene encodes CDR1 SQVTM and CDR2 ANQGSEA. Unmatched junction bases numbered 5, after V lost 5 bases and J lost 5 bases. CDR3 length equals 12 residues. The CDR3, as DNA: TGCAGCGTTTCAGGGGGCAGCGACGAGCAGTACTTC. The encoded protein is CSVSGGSDEQYF.

The V gene is TRBV6-5, the J gene TRBJ2-1, with unresolved D. The V and J ends lost 7 bases and 5 bases respectively, with 12 bases between them. The CDR3 loop spans 13 amino acids. Germline loops: CDR1 MNHEY, CDR2 SVGAGI. Here the CDR3 DNA reads TGTGCCAGCACCCCGGTCGTCAACAATGAGCAGTTCTTC. Translation: CASTPVVNNEQFF.

The J gene is TRBJ1-6, the V gene TRBV7-2, with TRBD1 identical over 8 bases. CDR1 is SGHTA and CDR2 is FQGNSA in the germline V gene. V was clipped by 5 bases and J by 8 bases; unmatched bases: 8. CDR3 length equals 15 residues. The DNA of the CDR3 is TGTGCCAGCAGCCCAGTGACAGGGGAGGATTCACCCCTCCACTTT. Protein sequence: CASSPVTGEDSPLHF.